The 21 T cell receptor beta chains below come from one sample, sequenced in a study of cytomegalovirus exposure and HLA in healthy donors. PCR primers comprised 60 Vbeta and 13 Jbeta primers. Profiling relied on immunoSEQ multiplex PCR, and the TCRdb table lists in-frame clones only, not all of them. This sample has 120,000 to 150,000 clones; approximately 85% occur once, and the top ten carry roughly 0.5%. Material for sequencing was PBMCs. The receptor source for this set is a woman aged 40 to 50 in good health and CMV-seronegative.

J is TRBJ2-3 and V is TRBV7-2; 13 nucleotides match TRBD2. CDR1 is SGHTA and CDR2 is FQGNSA in the germline V gene. The CDR3 runs to 16 residues. Trimming at V came to 3 bases and at J to 7 bases, leaving 7 bases not matched to a gene. CDR3 coding DNA: TGTGCCAGCAGCTTCGATCGGACTAGCGGGAGAAATACGCAGTATTTT. It codes for CASSFDRTSGRNTQYF.

This clone came up a few times. The rearrangement uses TRBV6-6 and TRBJ2-7; D may be TRBD1 (6 bases). The CDR3 is 13 amino acids. Germline V gives CDR1 MNHNY, CDR2 SVGAGI (reference sequence). The V end was cut by 7 bases, the J end by 3 bases, with 13 bases between. For the CDR3, the DNA is TGTGCCAGCACCGCACAGGGCGGCTACGAGCAGTACTTC. This encodes CASTAQGGYEQYF.

V and J are TRBV6-1 and TRBJ2-7; 9 bases fit TRBD2. CDR1 and CDR2 (germline): MNHNS, SASEGT. This CDR3 contains 14 residues. V was pared by 7 bases and J by 4 bases, with 8 bases of the junction left unmatched. The CDR3 DNA reads as TGTGCCAGCACCCCGGGACTAGCTAGGTACGAGCAGTACTTC. The encoded protein is CASTPGLARYEQYF.

The V and J genes are TRBV5-5 and TRBJ2-7; possibly TRBD1 for D (6 bases). V was pared by 1 base and J by 8 bases, with 19 bases between. This CDR3 has 15 residues. CDR1 and CDR2 from the germline V gene are SGHKS and YYEKEE (reference sequence). The chain's CDR3 is CASSLTGQNPTQQYF. As DNA, the CDR3 is TGTGCCAGCAGCTTGACCGGACAGAACCCTACGCAGCAGTACTTC. Full variable domain (outside the CDR3, taken from reference TRBV5-5 and TRBJ2-7): DAGVTQSPTHLIKTRGQQVTLRCSPISGHKSVSWYQQVLGQGPQFIFQYYEKEERGRGNFPDRFSARQFPNYSSELNVNALLLGDSALYLCASSLTGQNPTQQYFGPGTRLTVT.

The J gene is TRBJ2-5, the V gene TRBV6-5; 9 bases line up with TRBD2. The J segment lost 5 bases and the V segment lost 10 bases, leaving 14 bases of the junction unmatched. The germline V gene has CDR1 MNHEY and CDR2 SVGAGI. The CDR3 sequence is 15 residues long. The CDR3 sequence is CATTDPSSGMETQYF. In DNA form, the CDR3 reads TGTGCCACCACGGACCCCTCTAGCGGGATGGAGACCCAGTACTTC.

This clone was observed once. This chain links TRBV9 with TRBJ2-1, with 9 bases that match TRBD2. The V gene end was trimmed by 1 base and the J gene end by 9 bases; junction bases not matched to a gene: 5. The V gene's germline CDR1 is SGDLS and CDR2 YYNGEE. The CDR3 has 14 amino acids. In DNA, the CDR3 is TGTGCCAGCAGCGTATCGCGGGAGGGCGGTGAGCAGTTCTTC. It specifies CASSVSREGGEQFF. Combining the CDR3 with reference TRBV9 and TRBJ2-1 gives the whole variable domain DSGVTQTPKHLITATGQRVTLRCSPRSGDLSVYWYQQSLDQGLQFLIQYYNGEERAKGNILERFSAQQFPDLHSELNLSSLELGDSALYFCASSVSREGGEQFFGPGTRLTVL.

The table lists this clone with a count of one. This chain uses TRBV7-9 with TRBJ1-4; 8 nucleotides line up with TRBD1. CDR1 and CDR2 (germline): SEHNR, FQNEAQ (reference sequence). The J segment lost 8 bases and the V segment lost 5 bases, leaving 10 bases of the junction unmatched. This CDR3 has 15 residues. The CDR3 region is CASSAAGTGIEKLFF. Here the CDR3 DNA reads TGTGCCAGCAGCGCCGCGGGGACAGGTATCGAAAAACTGTTTTTT.

This sequence joins TRBV7-9 and TRBJ2-7; D is possibly TRBD1 (5 bases). There are 13 residues in the CDR3. Germline V gene data show CDR1 as SEHNR and CDR2 as FQNEAQ (reference sequence). V gave up 4 bases and J gave up 3 bases, with 10 bases separating them. The CDR3 DNA sequence: TGTGCCAGCAGCTCCCCCAGGGTCTACGAGCAGTACTTC. Translating it yields CASSSPRVYEQYF. Drawing the rest from reference TRBV7-9 and TRBJ2-7, the complete variable domain is DTGVSQNPRHKITKRGQNVTFRCDPISEHNRLYWYRQTLGQGPEFLTYFQNEAQLEKSRLLSDRFSAERPKGSFSTLEIQRTEQGDSAMYLCASSSPRVYEQYFGPGTRLTVT.

This chain uses TRBV12-2 with TRBJ2-3; the D call TRBD1 from the table was never checked on the DNA. TRBV12-2 is a pseudogene locus. There are 14 residues in the CDR3. CDR3 protein: CASRVQGYTDTQYF. Here the CDR3 DNA reads TGTGCAAGTCGGGTACAGGGGTACACAGATACGCAGTATTTT.

This CDR3 is CASSLDTNEQFF. DNA for the CDR3: TGTGCCAGCAGCCTGGACACAAATGAGCAGTTCTTC. J is TRBJ2-1 and V is TRBV5-4; D perhaps matches TRBD1 (5 bases). Trimming left V 4 bases short and J 7 bases short, with 9 bases between. In germline, CDR1 is SGHNT, CDR2 YYREEE (reference sequence). This CDR3 region has 12 residues.

J is TRBJ1-2 and V is TRBV4-3, with unresolved D. Trimming removed 0 bases at V and 4 bases at J, with 12 bases between. CDR3 length: 15 residues. From germline, CDR1 is LGHNA and CDR2 YSLEER. DNA for the CDR3: TGCGCCAGCAGCCAAGATGAACGGCGGGGCTATGGCTACACCTTC. It encodes CASSQDERRGYGYTF.

This CDR3 is CASSSVTAGSREQYF. The CDR3 region has the DNA TGTGCCAGCAGCTCAGTAACGGCGGGAAGCCGAGAGCAGTACTTC. V is TRBV7-9 and J is TRBJ2-7; a possible D gene is TRBD2 (6 bases). The germline V and J ends were trimmed by 4 bases and 7 bases, with 20 bases remaining between them. CDR3 length: 15 residues. Germline CDR1 SEHNR, CDR2 FQNEAQ (reference sequence).

V and J are TRBV6-5 and TRBJ2-1, with 7 bases aligning to TRBD1. Unmatched junction bases numbered 12, after V lost 6 bases and J lost 7 bases. The V gene's germline CDR1 is MNHEY and CDR2 SVGAGI. The CDR3 contains 15 residues. The CDR3 is CASRPPTGSGNEQFF. CDR3 nucleotides: TGTGCCAGCAGACCCCCGACAGGGTCAGGAAATGAGCAGTTCTTC.

This chain links TRBV4-3 with TRBJ2-7; 7 nucleotides match TRBD1. CDR3 size: 15 residues. Germline trimming cut 3 bases from V and 3 bases from J; bases unmatched to any gene: 8. The germline CDR1 and CDR2 sequences are LGHNA and YSLEER. CDR3 in amino acids: CASSQGPRDSYEQYF. The CDR3 DNA reads as TGCGCCAGCAGCCAGGGGCCGAGGGACAGCTACGAGCAGTACTTC.

The chain employs TRBV11-1 and TRBJ2-3, with a weak D call TRBD2 (5 bases). Between the trimmed V and J ends, which lost 5 bases and 6 bases, there was a span of 21 bases. Looked up from germline, CDR1 is SGHAT and CDR2 is FQDESV (reference sequence). The CDR3 covers 16 residues. CDR3 sequence (DNA): TGTGCCAGCAGCCCGTACCTCAGGCGGGCATCGGATACGCAGTATTTT. This codes for CASSPYLRRASDTQYF. The full variable domain, its missing parts supplied by reference TRBV11-1 and TRBJ2-3, is EAEVAQSPRYKITEKSQAVAFWCDPISGHATLYWYRQILGQGPELLVQFQDESVVDDSQLPKDRFSAERLKGVDSTLKIQPAELGDSAMYLCASSPYLRRASDTQYFGPGTRLTVL.

The chain links TRBV13 to TRBJ2-7; D possibly corresponds to TRBD1 (6 bases). Germline V lookup: CDR1 PRHDT, CDR2 FYEKMQ (reference sequence). The CDR3 totals 12 residues. Trimming removed 5 bases at V and 9 bases at J, with 14 bases between. The CDR3 region is CASSPNRVGQYF. The CDR3, as DNA: TGTGCCAGCAGCCCAAACAGGGTCGGGCAGTACTTC.

V and J are TRBV28 and TRBJ2-3, with 7 bases aligning to TRBD2. CDR3 length: 14 amino acids. Germline values: CDR1 MDHEN, CDR2 SYDVKM. Trimming at V came to 6 bases and at J to 3 bases, leaving 6 bases not matched to a gene. The CDR3 is CASSQGGLTDTQYF. Written as DNA, the CDR3 is TGTGCCAGCAGCCAGGGAGGGCTGACAGATACGCAGTATTTT. Supplemented by reference TRBV28 and TRBJ2-3, the full variable domain reads DVKVTQSSRYLVKRTGEKVFLECVQDMDHENMFWYRQDPGLGLRLIYFSYDVKMKEKGDIPEGYSVSREKKERFSLILESASTNQTSMYLCASSQGGLTDTQYFGPGTRLTVL.

The chain links TRBV4-1 to TRBJ2-3, with TRBD2 as a possible D gene (5 bases). V was cut by 4 bases and J by 1 base, with 12 bases left in between. Germline CDR1 and CDR2: MGHRA and YSYEKL. This CDR3 is 15 amino acids long. The CDR3 bases are TGCGCCAGCAGCCCTGCTTCGCGGGGCACAGATACGCAGTATTTT. Protein sequence: CASSPASRGTDTQYF.

This chain joins TRBV6-5 and TRBJ1-1; a possible D gene is TRBD1 (6 bases). The ends were cut back, 7 bases at V and 5 bases at J, with 20 bases in the middle. The CDR3 runs 15 residues. In germline, CDR1 is MNHEY, CDR2 SVGAGI. CDR3 DNA sequence: TGTGCCAGCACCCCTGGGGGCCAGGGTAGGACTGAAGCTTTCTTT. Its translation: CASTPGGQGRTEAFF.

V and J are TRBV29-1 and TRBJ2-7; 10 bases align to TRBD1. CDR3 length: 13 residues. Germline V gene data show CDR1 as SQVTM and CDR2 as ANQGSEA. Trimming cost V 5 bases and J 7 bases; bases outside gene matches: 8. The CDR3 DNA sequence: TGCAGCGTTTACCAGGGACAGGGGCGGGAGCAGTACTTC. Translation: CSVYQGQGREQYF.

This clone was counted only a few times. The chain joins TRBV28 to TRBJ2-3, with TRBD1 identical over 10 bases. The CDR3 consists of 15 residues. Germline CDR1 is MDHEN and CDR2 is SYDVKM. Trimming at V came to 9 bases and at J to 4 bases, leaving 10 bases not matched to a gene. In DNA form, the CDR3 reads TGTGCCAGTCTAATGGGACAGGGGTATGCAGATACGCAGTATTTT. Translation: CASLMGQGYADTQYF. The full variable domain, completed using reference TRBV28 and TRBJ2-3, is DVKVTQSSRYLVKRTGEKVFLECVQDMDHENMFWYRQDPGLGLRLIYFSYDVKMKEKGDIPEGYSVSREKKERFSLILESASTNQTSMYLCASLMGQGYADTQYFGPGTRLTVL.